The 22 T cell receptor beta chains presented below share a single source sample, sequenced in a study of CD8+CD57+ T cells in acquired aplastic anemia. The use of genomic DNA as template underpinned the TCR beta VDJ and CDR3 profiling. TCRdb re-called the reads with MiXCR, one entry per CDR3 protein. The sample has 400,000 to 450,000 distinct CDR3 sequences; roughly 64% are singletons. Material: sorted CD4+, CD8+, or CD8+CD57+ T cells (not recorded which) from PBMCs. The receptors stem from a human donor in good health, serving as a control.

This chain uses TRBV10-3 with TRBJ2-7, with 7 bases that match TRBD1. The CDR3 contains 13 residues. After removal of 10 bases from V and 2 bases from J, the junction contained 8 bases not matched to a gene. Germline V lookup: CDR1 ENHRY, CDR2 SYGVKD. CDR3 bases: TGTGCCACGAGTAAACAGGGGCCCTACGAGCAGTACTTC. It specifies CATSKQGPYEQYF.

The chain joins TRBV20-1 to TRBJ2-7; D tentatively fits TRBD1 or TRBD2 (5 bases each). The CDR3 consists of 14 residues. Trimming cost V 4 bases and J 6 bases, with 19 bases left between them. From germline, CDR1 is DFQATT and CDR2 SNEGSKA (reference sequence). The CDR3 bases are TGCAGTGCTATCCTGGCAGGGAGAGGTAGCGAGCAGTACGTC. Protein sequence: CSAILAGRGSEQYV.

This clonotype came up a few times. The rearrangement uses TRBV9 and TRBJ1-2; D gene unclear. This CDR3 region has 16 residues. The germline V gene encodes CDR1 SGDLS and CDR2 YYNGEE. With 5 bases removed from V and 4 bases from J, the gap between germline ends came to 21 bases. The chain's CDR3 is CASSYQTAGEGYGYTF. The CDR3 DNA follows: TGTGCCAGCAGTTACCAAACCGCTGGAGAAGGCTATGGCTACACCTTC.

J is TRBJ2-1 and V is TRBV7-8, with a possible D match to TRBD1 (6 bases). The assigned J gene may be wrong: the sequence end matches TRBJ1-1 better. The CDR3 runs to 13 residues. Germline CDR1 SGHVS, CDR2 FQNEAQ. CDR3 region: CASSLKGDNEAFF. The DNA for the CDR3 is TGTGCCAGCAGCTTGAAGGGGGACAATGAAGCTTTCTTT.

The rearrangement joins TRBV29-1 to TRBJ1-1, with 11 bases identical to TRBD1. The V gene end was trimmed by 5 bases and the J gene end by 1 base; junction bases not matched to a gene: 9. From germline, CDR1 is SQVTM and CDR2 ANQGSEA. CDR3 length equals 16 residues. The CDR3 reads CSVKGQGAHENTEAFF. CDR3 DNA: TGCAGCGTTAAAGGACAGGGGGCACATGAGAACACTGAAGCTTTCTTT. Full variable domain (remainder filled in from reference TRBV29-1 and TRBJ1-1): SAVISQKPSRDICQRGTSLTIQCQVDSQVTMMFWYRQQPGQSLTLIATANQGSEATYESGFVIDKFPISRPNLTFSTLTVSNMSPEDSSIYLCSVKGQGAHENTEAFFGQGTRLTVV.

This clonotype was recorded at least ten times. V and J are TRBV20-1 and TRBJ2-7; D gene ambiguous. The CDR3 has 14 residues. The ends were cut back, 5 bases at V and 3 bases at J, with 17 bases in the middle. Germline lookup yields CDR1 DFQATT and CDR2 SNEGSKA (reference sequence). The CDR3, as DNA: TGCAGTGCTCAAACCCTAGGAAACGACTACGAGCAGTACTTC. Its translation: CSAQTLGNDYEQYF.

This clonotype was recorded at least ten times. J is TRBJ2-1 and V is TRBV5-5; D is unresolved. The CDR3 spans 13 residues. V was shortened by 2 bases and J by 4 bases, with 7 bases between the two germline ends. The V gene's germline CDR1 is SGHKS and CDR2 YYEKEE (reference sequence). The CDR3 nucleotides are TGTGCCAGCAGCTTTTCTGATTACAATGAGCAGTTCTTC. Its protein is CASSFSDYNEQFF.

CDR3 residues: CSARDAGGAQQYF. In DNA form, the CDR3 reads TGCAGTGCTAGAGATGCCGGGGGGGCCCAGCAGTACTTC. The gene calls are TRBV20-1 and TRBJ2-7, with 8 bases aligning to TRBD2. V lost 0 bases to trimming and J lost 8 bases; unmatched junction nucleotides: 6. Germline assignment: CDR1 DFQATT and CDR2 SNEGSKA (reference sequence). The CDR3 covers 13 residues.

The rearrangement joins TRBV19 to TRBJ2-7; D is undetermined. The germline V and J ends were trimmed by 4 bases and 6 bases, with 7 bases remaining between them. CDR3 size: 11 residues. Germline lookup yields CDR1 LNHDA and CDR2 SQIVND (reference sequence). The CDR3 is CASSTATEQYF. The CDR3 nucleotides are TGTGCCAGTAGTACAGCGACCGAGCAGTACTTC.

The genes are TRBV12-3 or TRBV12-4 and TRBJ2-5, with D perhaps matching TRBD1 (5 bases). The CDR3 runs 16 residues. V was clipped by 1 base and J by 8 bases, with 20 bases between them. As DNA, the CDR3 is TGTGCCAGCAGTTTAGGGGTGGGGCAATCCTCGTATACCCAGTACTTC. Translating gives CASSLGVGQSSYTQYF.

This clonotype was counted at least ten times. V gene TRBV30 combines with J gene TRBJ2-7; 7 bases are a match to TRBD1. Germline CDR1 GTSNPN, CDR2 SVGIG (reference sequence). The CDR3 has 11 residues. J lost 7 bases, V lost 0 bases, and 0 bases had no gene match. The CDR3 DNA sequence: TGTGCCTGGAGTGTACAGGGGGAGCAGTACTTC. Translated, it gives CAWSVQGEQYF.

The sample holds a few counts of this clonotype. V is TRBV12-3 or TRBV12-4 and J is TRBJ1-1; TRBD1 matches at 9 bases. V lost 5 bases to trimming and J lost 3 bases; unmatched junction nucleotides: 7. This CDR3 region has 15 residues. The CDR3 sequence is CASSRGDRADTEAFF. The CDR3 bases are TGTGCCAGCAGTCGGGGGGACAGGGCGGACACTGAAGCTTTCTTT.

Ten or more counts support this clonotype. This chain joins TRBV25-1 and TRBJ2-5; 8 positions match TRBD2. The junction had 4 bases not matched to a gene; V was cut back by 2 bases and J by 2 bases. Per the germline V gene, CDR1 is MGHDK and CDR2 is SYGVNS. This CDR3 is 15 amino acids long. The CDR3 reads CASSERSGGQETQYF. The CDR3 nucleotides read TGTGCCAGCAGTGAAAGAAGCGGGGGACAAGAGACCCAGTACTTC.

Ten or more counts support this clonotype. V gene TRBV7-2 combines with J gene TRBJ2-7; maybe TRBD1 (6 bases). The V end was cut by 0 bases, the J end by 2 bases, with 8 bases between. The CDR3 length is 14 residues. CDR1 SGHTA and CDR2 FQGNSA come from the germline V gene. The CDR3 nucleotides are TGTGCCAGCAGCTTAGCGTGGACAGCCTACGAGCAGTACTTC. Protein product: CASSLAWTAYEQYF.

As for this clonotype: This may be a read error, as it is one base from a much larger clone. The V and J genes are TRBV30 and TRBJ1-5; D is undetermined. Per the germline V gene, CDR1 is GTSNPN and CDR2 is SVGIG (reference sequence). This CDR3 has 13 residues. Trimming shortened V by 3 bases and J by 3 bases, and 9 bases separated the two germline ends. The CDR3 DNA is TGTGCCTGGAGGGAACAGTACAATCAGCCCCAGCATTTT. It translates to CAWREQYNQPQHF.

On this clonotype itself: One junction end disagrees with the germline gene, perhaps due to a read error. The rearrangement joins TRBV7-2 to TRBJ1-4; D is unresolved. The germline V gene encodes CDR1 SGHTA and CDR2 FQGNSA. The CDR3 has 15 residues. CDR3 region: CASSLDGQRNEKLFF. CDR3 nucleotides: TGCGCCAGCAGCTTGGACGGGCAGCGGAACGAAAAGCTGTTTTTT.

Comments on this clonotype: One end of the junction fails to match germline, which may point to a read error. The rearrangement links TRBV7-9 to TRBJ1-1; the D gene is possibly TRBD1 (5 bases). Germline loops: CDR1 SEHNR, CDR2 FQNEAQ (reference sequence). This CDR3 has 15 amino acids. The CDR3 bases are TGTGCCAGCAGCTTAGGGGCTAGGGGCCCCACTGACGCTTTCTTT. Its translation: CASSLGARGPTDAFF. The full variable domain, completed using reference TRBV7-9 and TRBJ1-1, is DTGVSQNPRHKITKRGQNVTFRCDPISEHNRLYWYRQTLGQGPEFLTYFQNEAQLEKSRLLSDRFSAERPKGSFSTLEIQRTEQGDSAMYLCASSLGARGPTDAFFGQGTRLTVV.

This clonotype was counted once. Its ends do not fully match the called genes, so a read error is possible. The chain has TRBV20-1 and TRBJ1-4, with D hard to call. The CDR3 has 11 residues. Germline CDR1 and CDR2: DFQATT and SNEGSKA (reference sequence). The CDR3 protein is CSARASETYIF. The CDR3 DNA reads as TGCAGTGCTAGAGCCTCAGAGACTTATATTTTT.

This clonotype has a single count. At one of its ends the junction is not consistent with the germline gene, which may arise from a read error. J is TRBJ1-5 and V is TRBV24-1, with D uncertain. The CDR3 covers 17 residues. Germline V gene sequence: CDR1 KGHDR, CDR2 SFDVKD. CDR3 protein: CATSEPPTRYSNQPQHF. Written as DNA, the CDR3 is TGTGCCACGAGTGAACCCCCTACACGGTATAGCAATCAGCCCCAGCATTTT.

In this sample, this clonotype turned up a few times. The rearrangement links TRBV29-1 to TRBJ2-5; 11 bases are shared with TRBD1. From germline, CDR1 is SQVTM and CDR2 ANQGSEA. V lost 4 bases, J lost 4 bases, and 8 bases stayed unmatched. The CDR3 runs 15 residues. The CDR3 bases are TGCAGCGTTGTAGCCGGACAGGGGGCTGGAGAGACCCAGTACTTC. This sequence encodes CSVVAGQGAGETQYF.

This clonotype was seen repeatedly, ten times or more. In nucleotides, the CDR3 is TGTGCCAGCAGCGCCACCGACGAGGGCACTGAAGCTTTCTTT. It codes for CASSATDEGTEAFF. The rearrangement links TRBV9 to TRBJ1-1; no definite D call. The CDR3 totals 14 residues. In germline, CDR1 is SGDLS, CDR2 YYNGEE. V was trimmed by 3 bases and J by 4 bases, leaving 13 bases between them. Full variable domain (rest looked up from reference TRBV9 and TRBJ1-1): DSGVTQTPKHLITATGQRVTLRCSPRSGDLSVYWYQQSLDQGLQFLIQYYNGEERAKGNILERFSAQQFPDLHSELNLSSLELGDSALYFCASSATDEGTEAFFGQGTRLTVV.

As regards this clonotype: The CDR3 end shows no conserved phenylalanine or tryptophan, and so a read error is likely. The DNA is omitted, as the CDR3 cannot be located on it reliably, and the CDR3 follows TCRdb's listing. CDR3: CASSIVGQSPYNEQCV. V and J are TRBV19 and TRBJ2-1; TRBD1 is taken as the D call from the table, unchecked against the DNA. Termini included, the CDR3 measures 16 amino acids. CDR1 and CDR2 (germline): LNHDA, SQIVND (reference sequence).